These 6 T cell receptor beta chains were all obtained from the same sample, sequenced in a study of cytomegalovirus exposure and HLA in healthy donors. PCR was performed using 60 Vbeta and 13 Jbeta primers. The table came from immunoSEQ multiplex PCR; TCRdb's copy has only in-frame clones and leaves some out. The sample contains 63,000 or so clones, approximately 81% of which appear only once. Specimen: PBMCs. These TCRs come from a woman under 40 in good health and CMV-seropositive.

This clone has more than one count but fewer than ten. The chain links TRBV7-8 to TRBJ2-7, with 9 bases fitting TRBD1. From germline, CDR1 is SGHVS and CDR2 FQNEAQ. The V segment lost 5 bases and the J segment 5 bases; nucleotides outside the gene matches: 7. The CDR3 is 14 amino acids. The CDR3: CASSDRDRVDEQYF. In nucleotides, the CDR3 is TGTGCCAGCAGCGACCGGGACAGGGTCGACGAGCAGTACTTC.

The rearrangement links TRBV7-2 to TRBJ2-1, with D unclear. With 4 bases removed from V and 4 bases from J, the gap between germline ends came to 5 bases. CDR1 and CDR2 (germline): SGHTA, FQGNSA. CDR3 length equals 12 residues. For the CDR3, the DNA is TGTGCCAGCAGCTCCCAGTACAATGAGCAGTTCTTC. This codes for CASSSQYNEQFF.

The chain has TRBV19 and TRBJ1-5, with 8 nucleotides matching TRBD1. The CDR3 has 13 amino acids. Germline V lookup: CDR1 LNHDA, CDR2 SQIVND (reference sequence). The trim removed 6 bases at V and 7 bases at J, leaving 5 bases unmatched. CDR3 sequence: CASRDRDNQPQHF. DNA for the CDR3: TGTGCCAGTAGGGACAGGGACAACCAGCCCCAGCATTTT. Filled out from reference TRBV19 and TRBJ1-5, the complete variable domain reads DGGITQSPKYLFRKEGQNVTLSCEQNLNHDAMYWYRQDPGQGLRLIYYSQIVNDFQKGDIAEGYSVSREKKESFPLTVTSAQKNPTAFYLCASRDRDNQPQHFGDGTRLSIL.

The rearrangement joins TRBV7-6 to TRBJ1-4; the D is unclear. The V end lost 5 bases, the J end lost 5 bases, and 15 bases lay between the germline ends. The length of the CDR3 is 15 residues. Germline V gene sequence: CDR1 SGHVS, CDR2 FNYEAQ. The CDR3, as DNA: TGTGCCAGCAGCCCCCGGTTAACTTTAAATGAAAAACTGTTTTTT. This sequence encodes CASSPRLTLNEKLFF.

J is TRBJ1-1 and V is TRBV6-1, with TRBD1 identical over 8 bases. V lost 6 bases, J lost 2 bases, and 5 bases stayed unmatched. The CDR3 totals 14 residues. Germline lookup yields CDR1 MNHNS and CDR2 SASEGT. DNA of the CDR3: TGTGCCAGCAGCCCAGGGGGCAAAAACACTGAAGCTTTCTTT. Translating it yields CASSPGGKNTEAFF.

This chain uses TRBV4-3 with TRBJ2-7; maybe TRBD2 (5 bases). CDR3 size: 15 residues. In germline, CDR1 is LGHNA, CDR2 YSLEER. Trimming took off 1 base at V and 0 bases at J, with 10 bases between the two ends. In DNA, the CDR3 is TGCGCCAGCAGCCAAGTCGCCGGGGACTCCTACGAGCAGTACTTC. Translated: CASSQVAGDSYEQYF.